What follows are 23 T cell receptor beta chains derived from one specimen sequenced in a study of blood T cell repertoires in COVID-19. Only in-frame clones appear in the TCRdb table, and some are missing; sequencing was by immunoSEQ multiplex PCR. The sample carries 250,000 or so clones, 80% to 90% recorded once. The sample was PBMCs or T cells enriched from blood (not recorded which). The source of these receptors is a woman aged 45-65 years who had been exposed to COVID-19.

Concerning this clone: Distinct nucleotide sequences in the sample also encode this CDR3. The chain employs TRBV15 and TRBJ1-1; the D gene is possibly TRBD1 (5 bases). CDR1 is LNHNV and CDR2 is YYDKDF in the germline V gene (reference sequence). V was trimmed by 0 bases and J by 0 bases, leaving 8 bases between them. CDR3 length equals 15 residues. This chain's CDR3 is CATSREGAVNTEAFF. The CDR3 DNA reads TGTGCCACCAGCAGAGAAGGGGCGGTGAACACTGAAGCTTTCTTT.

The rearrangement uses TRBV18 and TRBJ1-1; 9 bases line up with TRBD1. The CDR3 loop spans 15 amino acids. Germline CDR1 is KGHSH and CDR2 is LQKENI. Trimming took 6 bases from V and 3 from J; bases not matched to a gene: 8. DNA for the CDR3: TGTGCCAGCTCCCGGGACAGGGTGGGGCACACTGAAGCTTTCTTT. It yields the protein CASSRDRVGHTEAFF.

This chain uses TRBV18 with TRBJ2-1; possibly TRBD2 for D (5 bases). Trimming left V 3 bases short and J 2 bases short, with 23 bases between. Germline CDR1 KGHSH, CDR2 LQKENI. This CDR3 comprises 19 residues. This CDR3 is CASSPSRGARGSTYNEQFF. The DNA for the CDR3 is TGTGCCAGCTCACCCTCACGGGGAGCTCGAGGGAGTACCTACAATGAGCAGTTCTTC. Together with reference TRBV18 and TRBJ2-1, the CDR3 gives the full variable domain: NAGVMQNPRHLVRRRGQEARLRCSPMKGHSHVYWYRQLPEEGLKFMVYLQKENIIDESGMPKERFSAEFPKEGPSILRIQQVVRGDSAAYFCASSPSRGARGSTYNEQFFGPGTRLTVL.

The sample holds a few counts of this clone. The same CDR3 can be traced to other DNA sequences in this sample. This chain links TRBV10-3 with TRBJ1-3, with TRBD1 matching over 12 bases. The germline gives CDR1 ENHRY, CDR2 SYGVKD. V gave up 5 bases and J gave up 4 bases; unmatched junction bases: 6. CDR3 length: 16 residues. CDR3: CAISRGQGASGNTIYF. The CDR3 DNA reads as TGTGCCATCAGTAGGGGACAGGGGGCATCAGGAAACACCATATATTTT.

The chain uses TRBV29-1 and TRBJ2-5; tentative D call: TRBD1 (7 bases). Trimming cost V 6 bases and J 3 bases, with 14 bases left between them. CDR3 length equals 13 residues. CDR1 SQVTM and CDR2 ANQGSEA come from the germline V gene. DNA for the CDR3: TGCAGCGTCGGCGGGACAGTTAAAGAGACCCAGTACTTC. It encodes CSVGGTVKETQYF.

The chain links TRBV18 to TRBJ1-4; no firm D call. This CDR3 is 16 amino acids long. Germline CDR1 KGHSH, CDR2 LQKENI. Trimming took off 1 base at V and 3 bases at J, with 12 bases between the two ends. The CDR3 is CASSPRGNRANEKLFF. The CDR3 DNA is TGTGCCAGCTCACCACGAGGGAACCGAGCTAATGAAAAACTGTTTTTT.

CDR3 region: CASSPLPDTQYF. The DNA of the CDR3 is TGTGCCAGCTCACCACTCCCGGATACGCAGTATTTT. The chain links TRBV18 to TRBJ2-3; D remains ambiguous. From germline, CDR1 is KGHSH and CDR2 LQKENI. The CDR3 contains 12 residues. The germline V and J ends were trimmed by 1 base and 6 bases, with 5 bases remaining between them.

This chain uses TRBV6-5 with TRBJ1-1, with TRBD1 matching over 8 bases. This CDR3 contains 15 residues. V dropped 2 bases and J dropped 5; count of bases not matched to a gene: 7. Germline values: CDR1 MNHEY, CDR2 SVGAGI. The CDR3 spells CASSYLRGLGTEAFF. CDR3 nucleotide sequence: TGTGCCAGCAGTTACCTCAGGGGGCTGGGAACTGAAGCTTTCTTT.

This clone was counted a single time. The chain recombines TRBV6-1 with TRBJ1-1, with a possible D match to TRBD1 (5 bases). The CDR3 contains 13 residues. V lost 2 bases, J lost 4 bases, and 8 bases lay in between. CDR1 is MNHNS and CDR2 is SASEGT in the germline V gene. This chain's CDR3 is CASSEQGSTEAFF. In DNA form, the CDR3 reads TGTGCCAGCAGTGAACAGGGCAGCACTGAAGCTTTCTTT.

This chain connects TRBV18 to TRBJ1-1; 8 bases line up with TRBD1. J was trimmed by 5 bases and V by 3 bases; bases with no gene match: 11. CDR3 size: 16 residues. Germline lookup yields CDR1 KGHSH and CDR2 LQKENI. In nucleotides, the CDR3 is TGTGCCAGCTCACCCAATATCCCAGGGGGCGAGACTGAAGCTTTCTTT. It specifies CASSPNIPGGETEAFF. Together with reference TRBV18 and TRBJ1-1, the CDR3 gives the full variable domain: NAGVMQNPRHLVRRRGQEARLRCSPMKGHSHVYWYRQLPEEGLKFMVYLQKENIIDESGMPKERFSAEFPKEGPSILRIQQVVRGDSAAYFCASSPNIPGGETEAFFGQGTRLTVV.

The V gene is TRBV6-1, the J gene TRBJ1-3; D gene uncertain. This CDR3 spans 15 amino acids. The germline CDR1 and CDR2 sequences are MNHNS and SASEGT. V lost 3 bases and J 1 base, leaving 10 bases between the germline ends. CDR3 nucleotides: TGTGCCAGCAGTGAGAGCCGGGATTCTGGAAACACCATATATTTT. This translates into CASSESRDSGNTIYF.

The genes are TRBV19 and TRBJ1-1; no reliable D call. Trimming took 2 bases from V and 0 from J, leaving 13 bases between them. Looked up from germline, CDR1 is LNHDA and CDR2 is SQIVND (reference sequence). CDR3 length: 16 amino acids. The CDR3 DNA reads TGTGCCAGTAGTATATCGGGAGATCTTATGAACACTGAAGCTTTCTTT. It codes for CASSISGDLMNTEAFF.

A few counts support this clone. The chain combines TRBV7-9 with TRBJ1-1, with a possible D match to TRBD1 (6 bases). The ends were cut back, 1 base at V and 5 bases at J, with 11 bases in the middle. The CDR3 runs to 14 residues. CDR1 and CDR2 (germline): SEHNR, FQNEAQ (reference sequence). CDR3 DNA: TGTGCCAGCAGCTTAGAAACCAGGGGTACTGAAGCTTTCTTT. As protein: CASSLETRGTEAFF.

The chain joins TRBV27 to TRBJ1-5; 11 bases agree with TRBD1. Germline lookup yields CDR1 MNHEY and CDR2 SMNVEV (reference sequence). CDR3 length: 20 residues. V lost 5 bases, J lost 0 bases, and 15 bases stayed unmatched. The CDR3 sequence: CASSPTPGTGGSYSNQPQHF. DNA of the CDR3: TGTGCCAGCAGTCCCACCCCTGGGACAGGGGGGTCGTATAGCAATCAGCCCCAGCATTTT.

This chain uses TRBV11-2 with TRBJ2-5; TRBD2 matches 12 bases. The CDR3 covers 16 residues. Unmatched junction bases numbered 10, after V lost 5 bases and J lost 6 bases. Germline assignment: CDR1 SGHAT and CDR2 FQNNGV. The CDR3 reads CASSPELAGGGQTQYF. The CDR3 DNA is TGTGCCAGCAGCCCGGAACTAGCGGGGGGCGGTCAGACCCAGTACTTC. The full variable domain, with the rest looked up from reference TRBV11-2 and TRBJ2-5, is EAGVAQSPRYKIIEKRQSVAFWCNPISGHATLYWYQQILGQGPKLLIQFQNNGVVDDSQLPKDRFSAERLKGVDSTLKIQPAKLEDSAVYLCASSPELAGGGQTQYFGPGTRLLVL.

This sequence joins TRBV12-3 or TRBV12-4 and TRBJ1-5; no clear D gene. V dropped 1 base and J dropped 8 bases, with 9 bases sitting between them. The CDR3 has 13 amino acids. CDR3 in amino acids: CASSLVTWEPQHF. DNA for the CDR3: TGTGCCAGCAGTTTAGTGACATGGGAGCCCCAGCATTTT.

The V call is TRBV19, the J call TRBJ1-2; TRBD1 might be the D (5 bases). CDR1 is LNHDA, CDR2 SQIVND, per germline (reference sequence). V was cut by 2 bases and J by 3 bases, with 10 bases left in between. The CDR3 is made up of 14 amino acids. The CDR3 is CASSIPGNDYGYTF. The CDR3 region has the DNA TGTGCCAGTAGTATACCAGGGAACGACTATGGCTACACCTTC.

This sequence joins TRBV11-2 and TRBJ1-2; TRBD1 is a possible D gene (6 bases). With 0 bases removed from V and 8 bases from J, the gap between germline ends came to 13 bases. This CDR3 is 14 amino acids long. CDR1 is SGHAT, CDR2 FQNNGV, per germline. The CDR3 coding sequence is TGTGCCAGCAGCTTAGAGGGGGGGCTGGAGGGCTACACCTTC. Translated, it gives CASSLEGGLEGYTF.

This clone was recorded only once. The chain has TRBV5-1 and TRBJ1-2; 9 nucleotides match TRBD1. The CDR3 contains 14 residues. V shed 9 bases and J 4 bases; nucleotides not matched to a gene: 10. Germline V lookup: CDR1 SGHRS, CDR2 YFSETQ. The CDR3 region is CATSTGGQGYGYTF. The CDR3 DNA sequence: TGCGCCACCTCTACGGGGGGACAGGGCTATGGCTACACCTTC.

The chain is built from TRBV28 and TRBJ2-2, with a tentative D call TRBD1 (6 bases). Trimming cost V 8 bases and J 5 bases, with 18 bases left between them. CDR1 MDHEN and CDR2 SYDVKM come from the germline V gene. This CDR3 contains 15 residues. CDR3 region: CASLFNRENTGELFF. The CDR3 DNA reads as TGTGCCAGCTTATTTAACAGGGAGAATACCGGGGAGCTGTTTTTT.

J is TRBJ1-6 and V is TRBV2; D unresolved. In germline, CDR1 is SNHLY, CDR2 FYNNEI. The CDR3 sequence is 13 residues long. V was trimmed by 4 bases and J by 8 bases, leaving 9 bases between them. CDR3 sequence: CASSGERDSPLHF. The CDR3 region has the DNA TGTGCCAGCAGTGGGGAGAGGGATTCACCCCTCCACTTT. The full variable domain, completed using reference TRBV2 and TRBJ1-6, is EPEVTQTPSHQVTQMGQEVILRCVPISNHLYFYWYRQILGQKVEFLVSFYNNEISEKSEIFDDQFSVERPDGSNFTLKIRSTKLEDSAMYFCASSGERDSPLHFGNGTRLTVT.

The V gene is TRBV10-1, the J gene TRBJ1-1, with D hard to call. With 6 bases removed from V and 1 base from J, the gap between germline ends came to 12 bases. The V gene's germline CDR1 is WNHNN and CDR2 SYGVQD (reference sequence). The CDR3 length is 14 residues. CDR3 sequence reads: CASSERSSNTEAFF. Written as DNA, the CDR3 is TGCGCCAGCAGCGAAAGGAGTTCGAACACTGAAGCTTTCTTT.

This chain connects TRBV3-1 (or the pseudogene TRBV3-2) to TRBJ2-2, with a tentative D call TRBD1 (6 bases). The germline CDR1 and CDR2 sequences are LGHDT and YNNKEL (reference sequence). CDR3 length equals 14 residues. V lost 4 bases and J 9 bases, leaving 15 bases between the germline ends. The chain's CDR3 is CASSLLSGERELFF. In DNA, the CDR3 is TGTGCCAGCAGCCTCCTATCAGGGGAGCGGGAGCTGTTTTTT.